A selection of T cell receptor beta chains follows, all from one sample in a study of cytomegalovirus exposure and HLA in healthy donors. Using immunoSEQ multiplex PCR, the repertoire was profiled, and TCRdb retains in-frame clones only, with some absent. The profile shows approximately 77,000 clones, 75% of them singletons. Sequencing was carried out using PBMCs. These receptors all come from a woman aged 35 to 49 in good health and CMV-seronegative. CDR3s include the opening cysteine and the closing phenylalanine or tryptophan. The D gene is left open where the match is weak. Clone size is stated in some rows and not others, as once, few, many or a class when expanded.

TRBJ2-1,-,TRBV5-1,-,CASSSRESSYNEQFF,TGCGCCAGCAGCTCCCGGGAGAGCTCCTACAATGAGCAGTTCTTC
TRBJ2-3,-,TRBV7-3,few,CASSWTPKDTQYF,TGTGCCAGCAGCTGGACTCCCAAAGATACGCAGTATTTT
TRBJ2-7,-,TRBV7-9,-,CASRGQPGEEQYF,TGTGCCAGCAGAGGACAGCCCGGTGAAGAGCAGTACTTC
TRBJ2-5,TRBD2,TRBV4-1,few,CASSQDPGLAGLLGETQYF,TGCGCCAGCAGCCAAGATCCGGGCCTAGCGGGGTTATTAGGAGAGACCCAGTACTTC
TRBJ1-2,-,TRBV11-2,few,CASSLRGGGSGYTF,TGTGCCAGCAGCCTACGGGGGGGCGGGAGTGGCTACACCTTC
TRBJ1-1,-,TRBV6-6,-,CASSYTGGRNTEAFF,TGTGCCAGCAGTTACACCGGGGGGAGGAACACTGAAGCTTTCTTT
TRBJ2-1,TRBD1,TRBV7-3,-,CASSIDRGSYNEQFF,TGTGCCAGCAGCATCGACAGGGGATCCTACAATGAGCAGTTCTTC
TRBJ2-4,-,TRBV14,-,CASSQDEPGLPKNIQYF,TGTGCCAGCAGCCAAGATGAGCCGGGGTTGCCCAAAAACATTCAGTACTTC
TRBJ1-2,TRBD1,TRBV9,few,CASSFGTDYGYTF,TGTGCCAGCAGCTTCGGGACAGACTATGGCTACACCTTC
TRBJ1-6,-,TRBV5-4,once,CASTSMMTGRNSPLHF,TGTGCCAGCACATCGATGATGACAGGTCGGAATTCACCCCTCCACTTT
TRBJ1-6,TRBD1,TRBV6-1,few,CASRKGQGESPLHF,TGTGCCAGCAGGAAGGGACAGGGAGAATCACCCCTCCACTTT
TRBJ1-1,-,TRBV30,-,CAFHGQGMAFF,TGTGCCTTTCACGGGCAGGGGATGGCTTTCTTT
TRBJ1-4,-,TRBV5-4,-,CAISLYDEKLFF,TGTGCCATTTCCCTATATGATGAAAAACTGTTTTTT
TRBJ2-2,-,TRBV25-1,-,CASSDSLTGELFF,TGTGCCAGCAGTGACAGTTTGACCGGGGAGCTGTTTTTT
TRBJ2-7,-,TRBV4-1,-,CASSQLTGGSGEQYF,TGCGCCAGCAGCCAACTTACCGGGGGATCGGGGGAGCAGTACTTC
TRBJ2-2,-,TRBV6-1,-,CASSASDLTGELFF,TGTGCCAGCAGCGCCTCTGACTTAACTGGGGAGCTGTTTTTT
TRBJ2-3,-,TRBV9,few,CASSVGQGVDHTDTQYF,TGTGCCAGCAGCGTAGGGCAGGGCGTAGACCATACAGATACGCAGTATTTT
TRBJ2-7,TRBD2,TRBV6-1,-,CASTGTRVGEQYF,TGTGCCAGCACCGGGACTAGGGTTGGCGAGCAGTACTTC
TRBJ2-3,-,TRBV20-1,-,CSFGGTDTQYF,TGCAGCTTCGGGGGCACAGATACGCAGTATTTT
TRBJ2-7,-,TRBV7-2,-,CASSPLGSSAYEQYF,TGTGCCAGCAGCCCCCTCGGGTCTTCGGCCTACGAGCAGTACTTC
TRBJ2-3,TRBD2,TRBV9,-,CASSPGLAVDTQYF,TGTGCCAGCAGCCCTGGACTAGCGGTCGATACGCAGTATTTT
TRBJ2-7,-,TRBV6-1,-,CASSPSYEQYF,TGTGCCAGCAGTCCGTCCTACGAGCAGTACTTC
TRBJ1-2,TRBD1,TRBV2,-,CASSFDRVGGYTF,TGTGCCAGCAGTTTCGACAGGGTAGGTGGCTACACCTTC
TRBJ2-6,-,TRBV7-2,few,CASSPLRGANVLTF,TGTGCCAGCAGCCCCCTCCGGGGGGCCAACGTCCTGACTTTC
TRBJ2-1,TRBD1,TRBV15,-,CATSRGGTGAQEQFF,TGTGCCACCAGCAGGGGGGGGACAGGGGCTCAGGAGCAGTTCTTC
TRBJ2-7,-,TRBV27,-,CASSLRGGEVYEQYF,TGCGCCAGCAGTTTACGGGGAGGAGAGGTGTATGAGCAGTACTTC
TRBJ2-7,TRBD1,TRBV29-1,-,CSAGTGDYEQYF,TGCAGCGCCGGGACAGGGGACTACGAGCAGTACTTC
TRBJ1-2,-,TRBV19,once,CASSIGLGTGYGYTF,TGTGCCAGTAGTATCGGCTTGGGTACGGGCTATGGCTACACCTTC
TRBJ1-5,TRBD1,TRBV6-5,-,CASSPDRVRQPQHF,TGTGCCAGCAGCCCCGACAGGGTAAGGCAGCCCCAGCATTTT
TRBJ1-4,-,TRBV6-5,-,CASSEGQREKLFF,TGTGCCAGCAGTGAGGGACAACGGGAAAAACTGTTTTTT
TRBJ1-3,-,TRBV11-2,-,CASSLAQGYSGNTIYF,TGTGCCAGCAGCTTAGCGCAGGGTTACTCTGGAAACACCATATATTTT
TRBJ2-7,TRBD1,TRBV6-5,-,CASMRGQTYEQYF,TGTGCCAGCATGAGGGGGCAAACCTACGAGCAGTACTTC
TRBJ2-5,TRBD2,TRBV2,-,CASRASGGGWTQYF,TGTGCCAGCCGGGCTAGCGGGGGGGGGTGGACCCAGTACTTC
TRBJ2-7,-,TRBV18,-,CASSPSRAGEQYF,TGTGCCAGCTCACCAAGCAGGGCGGGAGAGCAGTACTTC
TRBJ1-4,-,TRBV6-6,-,CASSYSGGVGKLFF,TGTGCCAGCAGTTACTCGGGAGGGGTCGGAAAACTGTTTTTT
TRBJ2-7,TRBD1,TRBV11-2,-,CASNHRTGGYEQYF,TGTGCCAGTAATCACAGGACAGGGGGCTACGAGCAGTACTTC
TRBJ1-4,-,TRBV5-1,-,CASSTGGSGEKLFF,TGCGCCAGCAGCACGGGGGGTTCTGGAGAAAAACTGTTTTTT
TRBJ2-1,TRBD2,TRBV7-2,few,CASSLRLADEQFF,TGTGCCAGCAGCTTAAGACTAGCGGATGAGCAGTTCTTC
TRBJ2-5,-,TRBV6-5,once,CASSPLSDRQRTQYF,TGTGCCAGCTCACCTTTATCCGACAGACAAAGGACCCAGTACTTC
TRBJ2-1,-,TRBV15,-,CATSRGGRGYNEQFF,TGTGCCACCAGCAGAGGTGGCAGGGGATACAATGAGCAGTTCTTC
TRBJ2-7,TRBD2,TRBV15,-,CATSRAPRLAGVAYEQYF,TGTGCCACCAGCAGAGCCCCTAGACTAGCGGGAGTGGCCTACGAGCAGTACTTC
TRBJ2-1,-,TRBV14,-,CASSHLSRDNEQFF,TGTGCCAGCAGCCATCTTTCGAGGGACAATGAGCAGTTCTTC
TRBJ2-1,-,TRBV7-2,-,CASKTGGAGGPNEQFF,TGTGCCAGCAAGACCGGCGGGGCCGGAGGACCCAATGAGCAGTTCTTC
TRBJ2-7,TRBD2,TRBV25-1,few,CASSVLAGAVYEQYF,TGTGCCAGCAGTGTACTAGCGGGGGCCGTCTACGAGCAGTACTTC
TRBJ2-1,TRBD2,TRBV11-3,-,CASSLDGTSGASNEQFF,TGTGCCAGCAGCTTAGATGGGACTAGCGGGGCGTCCAATGAGCAGTTCTTC
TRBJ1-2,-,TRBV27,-,CASSLEGNYGYTF,TGTGCCAGCAGTTTAGAGGGAAACTATGGCTACACCTTC
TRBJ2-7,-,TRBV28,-,CASSPDGDSYEQYF,TGTGCCAGCAGCCCCGACGGGGACTCCTACGAGCAGTACTTC
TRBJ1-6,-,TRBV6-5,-,CASKQGQGYNSPLHF,TGTGCCAGCAAACAGGGCCAGGGTTATAATTCACCCCTCCACTTT
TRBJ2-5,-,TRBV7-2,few,CASSQQAQETQYF,TGTGCCAGCAGCCAACAGGCCCAAGAGACCCAGTACTTC
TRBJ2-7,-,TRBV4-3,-,CASSQEASVPSYEQYF,TGCGCCAGCAGCCAAGAGGCGAGCGTTCCCTCCTACGAGCAGTACTTC
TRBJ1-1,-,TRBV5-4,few,CASSLVVRRGNTEAFF,TGTGCCAGCAGCTTGGTTGTCCGCAGAGGAAACACTGAAGCTTTCTTT
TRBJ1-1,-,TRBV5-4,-,CASSSIGVAGNTEAFF,TGTGCCAGCAGCTCAATTGGGGTCGCGGGGAACACTGAAGCTTTCTTT
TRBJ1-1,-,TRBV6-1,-,CASREPNTEAFF,TGTGCCAGCCGGGAACCTAACACTGAAGCTTTCTTT